This T cell receptor (beta chain) appears in the sequencing data of a study of T-cell reconstitution after alpha-beta-depleted transplantation in children. Study observations and caveats: One year post-transplant, T-cell counts and diversity were largely derived from T cells produced anew. Surviving recipient T cells and thymic progenitors underlay high day-60 TCRbeta diversity in some patients. Several hundred expanded graft clones reportedly gave rise to the alpha-beta T cells present about two months after transplant.

Germline V gene lookup returns CDR1 LGHNA and CDR2 YNFKEQ. The CDR3 runs to 16 residues. V gave up 2 bases and J gave up 4 bases; unmatched junction bases: 10. This clonotype was picked up a small number of times. Its antigen is still unknown. The TCRbeta library was prepared with unique molecular identifiers. From the PCR reads, TCRdb called clonotypes with MiXCR, one entry per CDR3 protein. The sample has some 300,000 distinct CDR3 sequences, roughly 7.8% seen once. The chain couples TRBV4-2 to TRBJ1-1; 7 nucleotides match TRBD1. The clonotype originates from a female patient aged 2 to 10 who had a stem cell transplant for Fanconi anemia, so the T cells may come from the graft donor. The sample consisted of peripheral blood, taken 360 days after TCRalphabeta/CD19-depleted stem cell transplant. CDR3 in amino acids: CASSQSDHRGGTEAFF. The CDR3 region has the DNA TGTGCCAGCAGCCAAAGCGACCACAGGGGAGGCACTGAAGCTTTCTTT.